Shown below are 16 T cell receptor beta chains from a single sample sequenced in a study of T cells expressing NK-cell markers. TCRdb derives one entry per CDR3 protein from the 5' RACE reads, leaving out DNA. This sample contains some 460,000 distinct CDR3 sequences. Material for sequencing was blood T cells: a sorted CD56 or NKG2C T cell subset, CD4+ or CD8+ T cells, or bulk PBMC T cells (not recorded which). All receptors derive from a woman aged 50 to 60 in good health.

The V and J genes are TRBV4-2 and TRBJ2-1; as DNA is missing, the TRBD2 call by TCRdb cannot be tested. The germline V gene has CDR1 LGHNA and CDR2 YNFKEQ. The CDR3 runs 15 residues. CDR3 protein: CASSQDSLPSSEQFF.

The chain joins TRBV20-1 to TRBJ2-3; TCRdb names TRBD2, which stays unverified in the absence of DNA. CDR3 length: 15 amino acids. The germline CDR1 and CDR2 sequences are DFQATT and SNEGSKA (reference sequence). This CDR3 reads CSAAGVAVGTDTQYF.

The chain uses TRBV5-1 and TRBJ2-1; TCRdb's D call, TRBD2, is unchecked because there is no DNA. Germline V gives CDR1 SGHRS, CDR2 YFSETQ. CDR3 length: 15 residues. The CDR3 spells CASSLGWSGYNEQFF.

The rearrangement links TRBV12-3 or TRBV12-4 to TRBJ2-1; TCRdb gives TRBD1 as the D gene, but with no DNA this cannot be confirmed. This CDR3 comprises 15 residues. Here the CDR3 reads CASSLTGTGVNEQFF.

This chain joins TRBV20-1 and TRBJ2-7; TCRdb reports TRBD2, a call that lacks DNA to check it against. This CDR3 contains 14 residues. Germline lookup yields CDR1 DFQATT and CDR2 SNEGSKA (reference sequence). The CDR3 loop is CSAGRLAGAYEQYF.

V usage is TRBV7-2 and J usage is TRBJ2-1. This CDR3 spans 12 amino acids. Germline V gives CDR1 SGHTA, CDR2 FQGNSA. The CDR3 protein is CASSLTAHEQFF.

This chain joins TRBV5-1 and TRBJ2-1. CDR1 is SGHRS and CDR2 is YFSETQ in the germline V gene. This CDR3 contains 12 residues. The CDR3 sequence is CASSMQLGEQFF.

The chain links TRBV5-1 to TRBJ2-5; the D call of TRBD1 rests on TCRdb alone, since no DNA is present to check it. The CDR3 length is 13 residues. Germline V lookup: CDR1 SGHRS, CDR2 YFSETQ. CDR3 residues: CASSSQGRETQYF.

V gene TRBV28 combines with J gene TRBJ1-4. CDR3 length: 14 amino acids. Germline loops: CDR1 MDHEN, CDR2 SYDVKM. CDR3 residues: CASNVGLGNEKLFF.

This sequence joins TRBV6-5 and TRBJ2-2. The CDR3 loop spans 15 amino acids. Germline V gene lookup returns CDR1 MNHEY and CDR2 SVGAGI. CDR3 in amino acids: CASSYSTGMAGELFF.

This sequence joins TRBV5-4 and TRBJ2-1; the TRBD1 assignment by TCRdb is unverifiable without DNA. This CDR3 region has 14 residues. Looked up from germline, CDR1 is SGHNT and CDR2 is YYREEE (reference sequence). The CDR3 region is CASSSQRGPTEQFF.

CDR3 protein: CASSPPGLEGLGEQFF. The V and J genes are TRBV4-1 and TRBJ2-1; TCRdb returns TRBD2, unconfirmable since there is no DNA. The CDR3 runs to 16 residues. CDR1 is MGHRA and CDR2 is YSYEKL in the germline V gene.

CDR3 sequence: CASGLGGPGSPLHF. The V and J genes are TRBV12-5 and TRBJ1-6; TCRdb gives TRBD1 as the D gene, but with no DNA this cannot be confirmed. Germline V CDR1 and CDR2: LGHNT, FRNRAP. The CDR3 has 14 amino acids.

The V and J genes are TRBV5-5 and TRBJ2-7; there is no DNA to check the TCRdb D call of TRBD1. Germline V gives CDR1 SGHKS, CDR2 YYEKEE (reference sequence). This CDR3 is built from 16 residues. Here the CDR3 reads CASSLEGAMSSYEQYF.

The chain couples TRBV5-1 to TRBJ1-1; the TCRdb D gene call, TRBD1, has no DNA to confirm it. The V gene's germline CDR1 is SGHRS and CDR2 YFSETQ. The CDR3 contains 14 residues. CDR3: CASSQGQGRGEAFF.

The J gene is TRBJ2-4, the V gene TRBV12-3 or TRBV12-4; TCRdb reports TRBD2, a call that lacks DNA to check it against. CDR3 size: 16 residues. CDR3 sequence reads: CASSPTGGKAKNIQYF.